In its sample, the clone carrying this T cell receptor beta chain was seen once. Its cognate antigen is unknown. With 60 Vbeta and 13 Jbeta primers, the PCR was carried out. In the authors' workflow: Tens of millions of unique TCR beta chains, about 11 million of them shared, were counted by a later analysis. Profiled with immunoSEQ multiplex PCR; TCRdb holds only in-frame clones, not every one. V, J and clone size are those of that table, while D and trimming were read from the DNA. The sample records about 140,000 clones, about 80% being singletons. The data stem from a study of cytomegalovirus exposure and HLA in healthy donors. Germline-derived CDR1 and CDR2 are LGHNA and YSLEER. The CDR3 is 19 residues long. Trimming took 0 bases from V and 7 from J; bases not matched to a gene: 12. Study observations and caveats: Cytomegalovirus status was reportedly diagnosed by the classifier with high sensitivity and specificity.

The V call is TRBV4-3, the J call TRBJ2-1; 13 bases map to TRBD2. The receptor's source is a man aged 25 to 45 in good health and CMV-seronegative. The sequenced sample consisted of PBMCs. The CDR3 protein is CASSQDPGEGLAGWNEQFF. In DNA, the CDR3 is TGCGCCAGCAGCCAAGATCCAGGGGAGGGACTAGCGGGATGGAATGAGCAGTTCTTC.